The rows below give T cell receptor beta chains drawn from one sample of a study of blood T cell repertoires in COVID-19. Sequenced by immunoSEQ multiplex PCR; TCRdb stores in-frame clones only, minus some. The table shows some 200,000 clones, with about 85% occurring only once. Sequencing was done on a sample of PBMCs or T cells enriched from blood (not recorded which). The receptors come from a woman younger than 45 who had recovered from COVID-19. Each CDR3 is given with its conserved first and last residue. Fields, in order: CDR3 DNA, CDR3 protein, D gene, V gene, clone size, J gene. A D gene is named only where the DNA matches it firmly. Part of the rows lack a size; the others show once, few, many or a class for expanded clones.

cdr3_nt: TGTGCCAGCAGCCGGGGGGTTGAAGCTTTCTTT; cdr3_aa: CASSRGVEAFF; d_call: NA; v_call: TRBV11-2; clone_size: NA; j_call: TRBJ1-1
cdr3_nt: TGTGCCAGCAGCCCGACTAGCGCTAGCTCCTACGAGCAGTACTTC; cdr3_aa: CASSPTSASSYEQYF; d_call: TRBD2; v_call: TRBV14; clone_size: NA; j_call: TRBJ2-7
cdr3_nt: TGTGCCAGCATTGGGGCAGTCTATAATTCACCCCTCCACTTT; cdr3_aa: CASIGAVYNSPLHF; d_call: NA; v_call: TRBV2; clone_size: NA; j_call: TRBJ1-6
cdr3_nt: TGTGCCACCAGTGACGGACAAAGAGATGGCTACACCTTC; cdr3_aa: CATSDGQRDGYTF; d_call: NA; v_call: TRBV24-1; clone_size: NA; j_call: TRBJ1-2
cdr3_nt: TGTGCCAGCAGCTCTAAAGGACAGGCCGGAGGCGGCTACACCTTC; cdr3_aa: CASSSKGQAGGGYTF; d_call: TRBD1; v_call: TRBV11-2; clone_size: NA; j_call: TRBJ1-2
cdr3_nt: TGTGCCATCAGTGAGCTTGGACGGAGTAGCGGGAGCCGTACCGGGGAGCTGTTTTTT; cdr3_aa: CAISELGRSSGSRTGELFF; d_call: TRBD2; v_call: TRBV10-3; clone_size: NA; j_call: TRBJ2-2
cdr3_nt: TGTGCCAGCAGCTTCAGGGCGGTGAACACTGAAGCTTTCTTT; cdr3_aa: CASSFRAVNTEAFF; d_call: NA; v_call: TRBV5-4; clone_size: NA; j_call: TRBJ1-1
cdr3_nt: TGTGCCAGCAGTTTGGACAGTAATGGCTACACCTTC; cdr3_aa: CASSLDSNGYTF; d_call: NA; v_call: TRBV6-5; clone_size: NA; j_call: TRBJ1-2
cdr3_nt: TGTGCCAGCAGCGTTTACGGTTCTAAGACAGCGCACCACTTT; cdr3_aa: CASSVYGSKTAHHF; d_call: NA; v_call: TRBV28; clone_size: NA; j_call: TRBJ1-6
cdr3_nt: TGTGCCAGCAGCTTGGGGACTAGCGACTACGAGCAGTACTTC; cdr3_aa: CASSLGTSDYEQYF; d_call: TRBD2; v_call: TRBV5-4; clone_size: NA; j_call: TRBJ2-7
cdr3_nt: TGCGCCAGCAGCCCGACTAGTTTTTCAGAGACCCAGTACTTC; cdr3_aa: CASSPTSFSETQYF; d_call: NA; v_call: TRBV5-1; clone_size: NA; j_call: TRBJ2-5
cdr3_nt: TGTGCCAGTACTCGCAGACAGCATAATGAAAAACTGTTTTTT; cdr3_aa: CASTRRQHNEKLFF; d_call: NA; v_call: TRBV19; clone_size: once; j_call: TRBJ1-4
cdr3_nt: TGTGCCAGTACTTACGGTGGGACAGGGCGAAATGAAGCTTTCTTT; cdr3_aa: CASTYGGTGRNEAFF; d_call: TRBD1; v_call: TRBV19; clone_size: NA; j_call: TRBJ1-1
cdr3_nt: TGTGCCAGTAAAAAACAGGGGCGAGACACCGGGGAGCTGTTTTTT; cdr3_aa: CASKKQGRDTGELFF; d_call: TRBD1; v_call: TRBV19; clone_size: NA; j_call: TRBJ2-2
cdr3_nt: TGTGCCTGGAGTAGGCTAGCGGGAAACTACGAGCAGTACTTC; cdr3_aa: CAWSRLAGNYEQYF; d_call: TRBD2; v_call: TRBV30; clone_size: NA; j_call: TRBJ2-7
cdr3_nt: TGTGCCAGCACTCAGGGTGGGATAACTGAAGCTTTCTTT; cdr3_aa: CASTQGGITEAFF; d_call: NA; v_call: TRBV6-5; clone_size: NA; j_call: TRBJ1-1
cdr3_nt: TGTGCCATCAGTGAAGGGGCGATAGCGGTAATCCAAGAGACCCAGTACTTC; cdr3_aa: CAISEGAIAVIQETQYF; d_call: NA; v_call: TRBV10-3; clone_size: NA; j_call: TRBJ2-5
cdr3_nt: TGTGCCAGCAGCATCCGGACAGCGAACACTGAAGCTTTCTTT; cdr3_aa: CASSIRTANTEAFF; d_call: NA; v_call: TRBV7-2; clone_size: NA; j_call: TRBJ1-1